The 6 T cell receptor beta chains presented below share a single source sample, sequenced in a study of blood T cell repertoires in COVID-19 (dated by TCRdb to 2020 to 2022). Libraries were built with the immunoSEQ multiplex PCR assay. The table comes from immuneACCESS by way of TCRdb, which keeps in-frame sequences with V and J called. Part of the clones is missing from these tables; in studies checked, under half for an unresolved V gene and the rest for unknown reasons. The sample table lists 150,000 or so clones, approximately 90% of them with a count of one. The ten largest clonotypes hold roughly 4% of the sample. Source material: PBMCs or T cells enriched from blood (not recorded which). These receptors came from a woman in her thirties or forties who had been exposed to COVID-19.

The chain combines TRBV24-1 with TRBJ2-3, with TRBD1 identical over 10 bases. Germline V CDR1 and CDR2: KGHDR, SFDVKD. J gave up 5 bases and V 3 bases, and 4 bases lay outside the gene matches. The CDR3 loop spans 15 amino acids. The CDR3 region is CATSDPGTGVDTQYF. Written as DNA, the CDR3 is TGTGCCACCAGTGATCCCGGGACAGGGGTAGATACGCAGTATTTT.

This chain uses TRBV2 with TRBJ1-1; D perhaps matches TRBD1 (5 bases). Germline-derived CDR1 and CDR2 are SNHLY and FYNNEI. This CDR3 region has 14 residues. V was trimmed by 3 bases and J by 1 base, leaving 9 bases between them. The CDR3 sequence is CASSENRRNTEAFF. The CDR3 nucleotides read TGTGCCAGCAGTGAGAACAGGAGGAACACTGAAGCTTTCTTT.

A single count supports this clone. J is TRBJ2-7 and V is TRBV11-2; TRBD2 agrees at 9 bases. This CDR3 has 15 residues. Germline CDR1 reads SGHAT; CDR2 reads FQNNGV. V lost 3 bases and J lost 4; bases outside the gene matches: 7. The CDR3 coding sequence is TGTGCCAGCAGCTTCTTAAGTAGCGGGAGTTACGAGCAGTACTTC. As protein: CASSFLSSGSYEQYF. Drawing the rest from reference TRBV11-2 and TRBJ2-7, the complete variable domain is EAGVAQSPRYKIIEKRQSVAFWCNPISGHATLYWYQQILGQGPKLLIQFQNNGVVDDSQLPKDRFSAERLKGVDSTLKIQPAKLEDSAVYLCASSFLSSGSYEQYFGPGTRLTVT.

This rearrangement joins TRBV6-5 to TRBJ1-1; maybe TRBD1 (5 bases). Trimming shortened V by 6 bases and J by 3 bases, and 14 bases separated the two germline ends. Germline V gene data show CDR1 as MNHEY and CDR2 as SVGAGI. The CDR3 runs 14 residues. The CDR3 region is CASRRQTRDTEAFF. DNA of the CDR3: TGTGCCAGCAGGAGACAGACCAGGGACACTGAAGCTTTCTTT.

V gene TRBV7-9 combines with J gene TRBJ2-2, with a tentative D call TRBD2 (6 bases). Germline V gene data show CDR1 as SEHNR and CDR2 as FQNEAQ (reference sequence). The CDR3 has 15 residues. V shed 2 bases and J shed 8 bases, with 15 bases lying between them. CDR3 protein: CASSLLSGVVGELFF. Written as DNA, the CDR3 is TGTGCCAGCAGCTTACTCTCGGGAGTAGTAGGGGAGCTGTTTTTT.

The gene calls are TRBV10-3 and TRBJ2-7; 12 bases are a match to TRBD1. The V and J ends lost 10 bases and 7 bases, in that order; junction bases with no gene match: 5. Germline V CDR1 and CDR2: ENHRY, SYGVKD. This CDR3 comprises 12 residues. The CDR3 DNA is TGTGCCACCTGGGACAGGGGGCAGGAGCAGTACTTC. It codes for CATWDRGQEQYF.